The 21 T cell receptor beta chains below all came from one sample that was sequenced in a study of glioma-infiltrating T cells after dendritic cell vaccination. The time point is: after dendritic cell vaccination, including at tumor progression/relapse. Sequencing used immunoSEQ multiplex PCR; TCRdb keeps in-frame clones, though not all of them. The table has about 90,000 clones, 75% to 90% seen once; the top ten hold 6.8%. The sequences come from blood, collected after dendritic cell vaccination. The receptors derive from a human donor with glioblastoma.

This clone was seen a handful of times. The chain recombines TRBV18 with TRBJ1-2; a possible D gene is TRBD1 (6 bases). The CDR3 consists of 15 residues. The germline V and J ends were trimmed by 3 bases and 3 bases, with 14 bases remaining between them. CDR1 is KGHSH, CDR2 LQKENI, per germline. CDR3 region: CASSPVAGVHYGYTF. CDR3 in DNA: TGTGCCAGCTCACCTGTGGCAGGGGTGCACTATGGCTACACCTTC.

This clone was detected only once. The genes are TRBV23-1 and TRBJ1-2; the D gene is possibly TRBD1 (6 bases). TRBV23-1 is reported as an ORF; its role is uncertain. The CDR3 runs to 15 residues. V was trimmed by 3 bases and J by 6 bases, leaving 17 bases between them. The chain's CDR3 is CASSHRASGGDGYTF. CDR3 nucleotides: TGCGCCAGCAGTCACCGCGCGTCGGGGGGCGATGGCTACACCTTC.

The chain links TRBV6-5 to TRBJ1-2; 7 bases are shared with TRBD1. Germline values: CDR1 MNHEY, CDR2 SVGAGI. The CDR3 contains 14 residues. Losses at the gene ends were 6 bases for V and 4 bases for J; bases not matched to a gene: 8. The CDR3 DNA reads as TGTGCCAGCAGGTGGGACAGTGGATCCTATGGCTACACCTTC. Its protein is CASRWDSGSYGYTF.

The chain recombines TRBV14 with TRBJ1-2; D unclear. The CDR3 loop spans 13 amino acids. The ends were cut back, 1 base at V and 1 base at J, with 4 bases in the middle. Per germline, CDR1 SGHDN and CDR2 FVKESK. CDR3: CASSQGVNYGYTF. DNA for the CDR3: TGTGCCAGCAGCCAAGGCGTTAACTATGGCTACACCTTC. The variable domain in full, with the rest retrieved from reference TRBV14 and TRBJ1-2, is EAGVTQFPSHSVIEKGQTVTLRCDPISGHDNLYWYRRVMGKEIKFLLHFVKESKQDESGMPNNRFLAERTGGTYSTLKVQPAELEDSGVYFCASSQGVNYGYTFGSGTRLTVV.

J is TRBJ2-5 and V is TRBV7-2; the D gene is possibly TRBD2 (5 bases). Germline loops: CDR1 SGHTA, CDR2 FQGNSA. With 2 bases removed from V and 5 bases from J, the gap between germline ends came to 9 bases. The CDR3 runs to 13 residues. This chain's CDR3 is CASSLNTGETQYF. The DNA of the CDR3 is TGTGCCAGCAGCTTAAACACGGGGGAGACCCAGTACTTC.

V is TRBV4-3 and J is TRBJ1-1; D gene uncertain. V was clipped by 0 bases and J by 3 bases, with 8 bases between them. Per germline, CDR1 LGHNA and CDR2 YSLEER. The CDR3 runs 14 residues. The CDR3 sequence is CASSQDPRDTEAFF. As DNA, the CDR3 is TGCGCCAGCAGCCAAGACCCGAGGGACACTGAAGCTTTCTTT.

The rearrangement links TRBV7-8 to TRBJ2-5; possibly TRBD1 for D (6 bases). CDR1 and CDR2 from the germline V gene are SGHVS and FQNEAQ. Trimming took off 1 base at V and 12 bases at J, with 15 bases between the two ends. The CDR3 consists of 13 residues. The CDR3 DNA reads as TGTGCCAGCAGCTTAGACAGGGTTGGACCCAAGTACTTC. It is translated as CASSLDRVGPKYF.

A few counts support this clone. This chain connects TRBV5-5 to TRBJ1-1; 7 nucleotides align to TRBD1. This CDR3 is built from 17 residues. V was clipped by 1 base and J by 4 bases; unmatched bases: 13. The germline CDR1 and CDR2 sequences are SGHKS and YYEKEE (reference sequence). CDR3 sequence reads: CASSLQQQGRLVTEAFF. For the CDR3, the DNA is TGTGCCAGCAGCTTGCAACAACAGGGGAGGTTGGTCACTGAAGCTTTCTTT.

The rearrangement uses TRBV7-9 and TRBJ1-2, with TRBD1 matching over 7 bases. This CDR3 comprises 16 residues. Germline lookup yields CDR1 SEHNR and CDR2 FQNEAQ (reference sequence). V dropped 5 bases and J dropped 0; count of bases not matched to a gene: 9. This chain's CDR3 is CASSQGGLDTNYGYTF. Here the CDR3 DNA reads TGTGCCAGCAGCCAAGGGGGCCTAGATACTAACTATGGCTACACCTTC.

The gene calls are TRBV2 and TRBJ1-2; TRBD1 matches 9 bases. This CDR3 contains 14 residues. Per the germline V gene, CDR1 is SNHLY and CDR2 is FYNNEI. Unmatched junction bases numbered 7, after V lost 6 bases and J lost 5 bases. CDR3 DNA: TGTGCCAGCAGACAGGGGGCTTCTGAATATGGCTACACCTTC. It specifies CASRQGASEYGYTF.

V usage is TRBV5-4 and J usage is TRBJ2-1; possible D gene TRBD1, 6 bases. The V gene lost 4 bases and the J gene lost 5 bases, with 10 bases spanning the gap. Germline V gene data show CDR1 as SGHNT and CDR2 as YYREEE (reference sequence). CDR3 length: 13 residues. The CDR3 protein is CASSTRQDNEQFF. CDR3 DNA sequence: TGTGCCAGCAGCACCCGACAGGACAATGAGCAGTTCTTC.

This chain connects TRBV5-4 to TRBJ1-6; D unresolved. The CDR3 totals 16 residues. Germline V gene sequence: CDR1 SGHNT, CDR2 YYREEE (reference sequence). Trimming stripped 1 base from V and 0 bases from J, with 8 bases between. The CDR3 DNA reads TGTGCCAGCAGCTTGCTTACGAGCTCCTATAATTCACCCCTCCACTTT. Its translation is CASSLLTSSYNSPLHF.

The rearrangement links TRBV9 to TRBJ2-2; 10 nucleotides align to TRBD2. The CDR3 loop spans 16 amino acids. CDR1 and CDR2 (germline): SGDLS, YYNGEE. Unmatched junction bases numbered 2, after V lost 3 bases and J lost 0 bases. CDR3 bases: TGTGCCAGCAGCGAGGGACTAGCGTCGAACACCGGGGAGCTGTTTTTT. The encoded protein is CASSEGLASNTGELFF.

The chain is built from TRBV2 and TRBJ2-2; 11 bases align to TRBD2. CDR1 and CDR2 (germline): SNHLY, FYNNEI. V lost 7 bases to trimming and J lost 0 bases; unmatched junction nucleotides: 1. The length of the CDR3 is 15 residues. The CDR3 DNA is TGTGCCAGCAAGACTAGCGGGGCGAACACCGGGGAGCTGTTTTTT. Translating it yields CASKTSGANTGELFF.

The chain recombines TRBV29-1 with TRBJ1-4, with a tentative D call TRBD1 (5 bases). Trimming took 4 bases from V and 8 from J, leaving 17 bases between them. CDR3 length: 14 amino acids. Germline V gives CDR1 SQVTM, CDR2 ANQGSEA. In nucleotides, the CDR3 is TGCAGCGTTGGCGGGACGACCTCAAAAGAAAAACTGTTTTTT. Encoded protein: CSVGGTTSKEKLFF.

V is TRBV30 and J is TRBJ2-2; TRBD2 is a possible D gene (5 bases). Germline lookup yields CDR1 GTSNPN and CDR2 SVGIG (reference sequence). The CDR3 spans 14 residues. V was pared by 4 bases and J by 6 bases, with 15 bases between. The CDR3 DNA is TGTGCCTGGACTGCGGGTTCCACGGCCGGGGAGCTGTTTTTT. Translating gives CAWTAGSTAGELFF.

This chain joins TRBV18 and TRBJ1-2; TRBD1 aligns across 7 bases. Trimming cost V 3 bases and J 6 bases; bases outside gene matches: 7. CDR3 size: 14 residues. Germline V lookup: CDR1 KGHSH, CDR2 LQKENI. CDR3 loop: CASSPPTGIDGYTF. In DNA, the CDR3 is TGTGCCAGCTCACCCCCGACAGGGATCGATGGCTACACCTTC.

The rearrangement uses TRBV2 and TRBJ1-4; D may be TRBD1 (6 bases). V was shortened by 6 bases and J by 8 bases, with 19 bases between the two germline ends. The CDR3 sequence is 15 residues long. Germline CDR1 reads SNHLY; CDR2 reads FYNNEI. The CDR3 region has the DNA TGTGCCAGCAGGGAGCAAGGGACATCCGCCGAAAAACTGTTTTTT. It specifies CASREQGTSAEKLFF.

V usage is TRBV30 and J usage is TRBJ2-5; the D is unclear. V was shortened by 5 bases and J by 2 bases, with 9 bases between the two germline ends. The CDR3 runs 12 residues. The germline CDR1 and CDR2 sequences are GTSNPN and SVGIG (reference sequence). The CDR3 nucleotides are TGTGCCTGGGCTACAGTACAAGAGACCCAGTACTTC. This encodes CAWATVQETQYF. The complete variable domain, with remaining parts taken from reference TRBV30 and TRBJ2-5, reads SQTIHQWPATLVQPVGSPLSLECTVEGTSNPNLYWYRQAAGRGLQLLFYSVGIGQISSEVPQNLSASRPQDRQFILSSKKLLLSDSGFYLCAWATVQETQYFGPGTRLLVL.

This clone was seen only once. The chain recombines TRBV9 with TRBJ2-7; D is possibly TRBD2 (5 bases). The CDR3 contains 14 residues. The V gene lost 0 bases and the J gene lost 3 bases, with 10 bases spanning the gap. Germline V CDR1 and CDR2: SGDLS, YYNGEE. The CDR3, as DNA: TGTGCCAGCAGCGTAGGTGGCGGGCGCTACGAGCAGTACTTC. This gives the protein CASSVGGGRYEQYF.

The chain couples TRBV5-1 to TRBJ1-3; TRBD1 matches 8 bases. Germline assignment: CDR1 SGHRS and CDR2 YFSETQ. J gave up 1 base and V 1 base, and 4 bases lay outside the gene matches. The CDR3 is 16 residues long. The CDR3 sequence is CASSLTGTGSGNTIYF. CDR3 nucleotide sequence: TGCGCCAGCAGCTTGACTGGGACAGGTTCTGGAAACACCATATATTTT. The variable domain in full, with the rest retrieved from reference TRBV5-1 and TRBJ1-3, is KAGVTQTPRYLIKTRGQQVTLSCSPISGHRSVSWYQQTPGQGLQFLFEYFSETQRNKGNFPGRFSGRQFSNSRSEMNVSTLELGDSALYLCASSLTGTGSGNTIYFGEGSWLTVV.